These 10 T cell receptor beta chains came from one sample sequenced in a study of blood T cell repertoires in COVID-19. TCRdb's copy holds only in-frame clones and misses some; the assay was immunoSEQ multiplex PCR. This sample has 200,000 to 250,000 clones, with about 79% found just once. Input material: peripheral blood. These receptors came from a man in his fifties with active or convalescent COVID-19.

This clone was detected once. The chain couples TRBV6-6 to TRBJ1-5; no clear D gene. This CDR3 comprises 12 residues. The germline V and J ends were trimmed by 6 bases and 0 bases, with 3 bases remaining between them. Germline values: CDR1 MNHNY, CDR2 SVGAGI (reference sequence). The CDR3 region is CASRYSNQPQHF. The DNA of the CDR3 is TGTGCCAGCAGATATAGCAATCAGCCCCAGCATTTT.

The V gene is TRBV23-1, the J gene TRBJ2-7; 7 positions match TRBD2. TRBV23-1 is an open reading frame, and its role is uncertain. This CDR3 spans 15 amino acids. J was trimmed by 2 bases and V by 8 bases; bases with no gene match: 12. The CDR3 DNA sequence: TGCGCCAGCGGAGCTTCGCGGGGGAGTACCTACGAGCAGTACGTC. It codes for CASGASRGSTYEQYV.

This clone was detected only once. V is TRBV7-6 and J is TRBJ2-7, with 8 bases fitting TRBD1. The CDR3 has 16 amino acids. Losses at the gene ends were 3 bases for V and 3 bases for J; bases not matched to a gene: 10. The germline V gene has CDR1 SGHVS and CDR2 FNYEAQ. CDR3 region: CASSLVGGTGHYEQYF. Here the CDR3 DNA reads TGTGCCAGCAGCTTGGTGGGTGGGACAGGCCACTACGAGCAGTACTTC.

The chain carries TRBV2 and TRBJ1-2; D is unclear. The length of the CDR3 is 14 residues. The germline V gene encodes CDR1 SNHLY and CDR2 FYNNEI. V was shortened by 7 bases and J by 7 bases, with 19 bases between the two germline ends. CDR3 in DNA: TGTGCCAGCATACGAGGAACCCAAGGAGGTGGCTACACCTTC. This translates into CASIRGTQGGGYTF.

This clone was observed a handful of times. This sample includes further DNA sequences coding for the same CDR3. The V gene is TRBV2, the J gene TRBJ2-2; 8 nucleotides line up with TRBD1. The CDR3 extends over 13 amino acids. V dropped 9 bases and J dropped 5; count of bases not matched to a gene: 5. Germline V gene lookup returns CDR1 SNHLY and CDR2 FYNNEI. The CDR3: CASDTGGTGELFF. The CDR3 nucleotides read TGTGCCAGTGATACAGGGGGGACCGGGGAGCTGTTTTTT. The whole variable domain, filled in from reference TRBV2 and TRBJ2-2, reads EPEVTQTPSHQVTQMGQEVILRCVPISNHLYFYWYRQILGQKVEFLVSFYNNEISEKSEIFDDQFSVERPDGSNFTLKIRSTKLEDSAMYFCASDTGGTGELFFGEGSRLTVL.

V is TRBV27 and J is TRBJ2-3; tentatively, D is TRBD2 (7 bases). Trimming took off 1 base at V and 3 bases at J, with 17 bases between the two ends. CDR3 length equals 17 residues. CDR1 MNHEY and CDR2 SMNVEV come from the germline V gene (reference sequence). The CDR3 loop reads CASSLYPPGEGTDTQYF. The CDR3 DNA reads TGTGCCAGCAGTTTATATCCCCCAGGGGAGGGGACAGATACGCAGTATTTT.

On this clone itself: Other DNA sequences within the sample encode an identical CDR3. The J gene is TRBJ2-2, the V gene TRBV7-3; unclear D gene. V dropped 6 bases and J dropped 2 bases, with 4 bases sitting between them. The germline CDR1 and CDR2 sequences are SGHTA and FQGTGA. This CDR3 region has 12 residues. CDR3 residues: CASSSNTGELFF. The CDR3 region has the DNA TGTGCCAGCAGTTCTAACACCGGGGAGCTGTTTTTT.

Turning to this clone: The sample holds other DNA sequences that translate to the same CDR3. The V and J genes are TRBV27 and TRBJ2-7; 7 bases agree with TRBD1. The CDR3 has 15 amino acids. Germline CDR1 MNHEY, CDR2 SMNVEV (reference sequence). After removal of 5 bases from V and 0 bases from J, the junction contained 7 bases not matched to a gene. CDR3 DNA: TGTGCCAGCAGTCCCAGGACAGGAAGCTCCTACGAGCAGTACTTC. Amino acid sequence: CASSPRTGSSYEQYF.

This clone was seen a single time. The chain has TRBV10-3 and TRBJ1-2; TRBD1 matches at 8 bases. Germline CDR1 is ENHRY and CDR2 is SYGVKD. The CDR3 covers 14 residues. V was clipped by 7 bases and J by 6 bases; unmatched bases: 10. The CDR3, as DNA: TGTGCCATCAACCAGGGGGCGCGAGGGCATGGCTACACCTTC. It specifies CAINQGARGHGYTF.

V is TRBV19 and J is TRBJ2-2; weak D call: TRBD2 (5 bases). V lost 7 bases and J lost 4, with 13 bases in between. Germline V gene data show CDR1 as LNHDA and CDR2 as SQIVND (reference sequence). CDR3 length equals 14 residues. The CDR3 DNA sequence: TGTGCCAGTAAGCAAATGGAGGCCACCGGGGAGCTGTTTTTT. Translation gives CASKQMEATGELFF.